One and the same sample provided the 3 T cell receptor beta chains below, sequenced in a study of blood T cell repertoires in COVID-19. The repertoire was sequenced with immunoSEQ multiplex PCR; TCRdb's copy has only in-frame clones and lacks some. The sample contains over 200,000 clones, 75% to 90% of which appear only once. The specimen was peripheral blood. The receptors here all came from a human donor in a cohort sampled during active COVID-19.

The J gene is TRBJ2-1, the V gene TRBV28; D is ambiguous. Germline CDR1 and CDR2: MDHEN and SYDVKM. This CDR3 spans 13 amino acids. V shed 4 bases and J shed 7 bases, with 11 bases lying between them. The CDR3 nucleotides read TGTGCCAGCAGTTGGAGACTGCCTAATGAGCAGTTCTTC. This sequence encodes CASSWRLPNEQFF.

The chain is built from TRBV3-1 (or the pseudogene TRBV3-2) and TRBJ2-7; tentative D call: TRBD1 (6 bases). Trimming left V 0 bases short and J 0 bases short, with 6 bases between. Germline V CDR1 and CDR2: LGHDT, YNNKEL (reference sequence). The CDR3 spans 14 residues. The CDR3 loop reads CASSQEGHSYEQYF. The CDR3, as DNA: TGTGCCAGCAGCCAAGAGGGACACTCCTACGAGCAGTACTTC.

The rearrangement links TRBV18 to TRBJ2-7, with TRBD2 as a possible D gene (6 bases). This CDR3 is 13 amino acids long. Trimming removed 6 bases at V and 1 base at J, with 10 bases between. The germline CDR1 and CDR2 sequences are KGHSH and LQKENI. The CDR3 sequence: CASSPGESYEQYF. CDR3 sequence (DNA): TGTGCCAGCTCCCCGGGGGAGTCCTACGAGCAGTACTTC.